The 3 T cell receptor beta chains presented below share a single source sample, sequenced in a study of T cells in Graves' hyperthyroidism and ophthalmopathy. Template material for amplifying TCR beta CDR3 regions consisted of RNA transcripts. The TCR CDR3 first-round RT-PCR relied on the HTBI primer set. TCRdb re-called the multiplex PCR reads through MiXCR, storing one row per CDR3 protein. The table lists 350,000 or so distinct CDR3 sequences, around a sixth of them singletons. The sample taken for sequencing was blood. The receptors here all came from a woman aged 40 to 49 with Graves' ophthalmopathy.

In its sample, this clonotype was seen many times. V and J are TRBV7-9 and TRBJ2-7; 8 positions match TRBD1. The ends lost 0 bases at V and 2 bases at J; junction bases unmatched: 3. Germline V gene sequence: CDR1 SEHNR, CDR2 FQNEAQ (reference sequence). The length of the CDR3 is 15 residues. CDR3 sequence reads: CASSLADRGPYEQYF. The CDR3 DNA is TGTGCCAGCAGCTTAGCTGACAGGGGTCCCTACGAGCAGTACTTC.

Details on this clonotype: Given a much more abundant clone one base away, this may be a read error. The rearrangement joins TRBV27 to TRBJ1-5, with D possibly matching TRBD1 (5 bases). The CDR3 has 15 residues. Germline V CDR1 and CDR2: MNHEY, SMNVEV (reference sequence). The CDR3 coding sequence is TGTGTCAGCAGTCCCCGGGACGGACGGAATCAGCCCCAGCATTTT. Translating it yields CVSSPRDGRNQPQHF.

In its sample, this clonotype was seen many times. The V call is TRBV6-2 or TRBV6-3, the J call TRBJ2-2, with D maybe TRBD1 (5 bases). This CDR3 is 16 amino acids long. The ends were cut back, 5 bases at V and 6 bases at J, with 19 bases in the middle. Looked up from germline, CDR1 is MNHEY and CDR2 is SVGEGT. The CDR3 DNA follows: TGTGCCAGCAGTCGTCCCTCAGGTGGGGCGGCCGGGGAGCTGTTTTTT. This codes for CASSRPSGGAAGELFF.